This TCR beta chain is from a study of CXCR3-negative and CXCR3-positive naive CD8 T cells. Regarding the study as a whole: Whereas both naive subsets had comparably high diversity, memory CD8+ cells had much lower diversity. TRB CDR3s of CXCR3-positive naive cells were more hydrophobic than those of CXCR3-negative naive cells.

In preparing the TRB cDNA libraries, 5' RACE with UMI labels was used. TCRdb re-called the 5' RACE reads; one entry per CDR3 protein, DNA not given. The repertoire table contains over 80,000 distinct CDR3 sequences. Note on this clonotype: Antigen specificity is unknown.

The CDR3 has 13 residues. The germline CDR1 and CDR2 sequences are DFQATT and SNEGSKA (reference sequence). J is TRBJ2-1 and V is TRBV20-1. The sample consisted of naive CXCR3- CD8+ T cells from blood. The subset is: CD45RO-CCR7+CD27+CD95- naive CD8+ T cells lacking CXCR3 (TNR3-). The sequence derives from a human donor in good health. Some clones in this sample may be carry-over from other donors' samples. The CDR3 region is CSARAPTYNEQFF.